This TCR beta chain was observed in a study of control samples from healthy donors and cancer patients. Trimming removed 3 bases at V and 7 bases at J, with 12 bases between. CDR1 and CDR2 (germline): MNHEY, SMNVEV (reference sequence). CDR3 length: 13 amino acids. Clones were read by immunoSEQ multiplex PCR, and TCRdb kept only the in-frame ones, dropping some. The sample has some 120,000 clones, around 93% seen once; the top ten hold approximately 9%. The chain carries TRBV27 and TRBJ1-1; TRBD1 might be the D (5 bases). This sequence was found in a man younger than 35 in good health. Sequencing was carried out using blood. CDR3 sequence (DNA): TGTGCCAGCAGTTTTCGGGGGAGGAATGAAGCTTTCTTT. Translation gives CASSFRGRNEAFF.